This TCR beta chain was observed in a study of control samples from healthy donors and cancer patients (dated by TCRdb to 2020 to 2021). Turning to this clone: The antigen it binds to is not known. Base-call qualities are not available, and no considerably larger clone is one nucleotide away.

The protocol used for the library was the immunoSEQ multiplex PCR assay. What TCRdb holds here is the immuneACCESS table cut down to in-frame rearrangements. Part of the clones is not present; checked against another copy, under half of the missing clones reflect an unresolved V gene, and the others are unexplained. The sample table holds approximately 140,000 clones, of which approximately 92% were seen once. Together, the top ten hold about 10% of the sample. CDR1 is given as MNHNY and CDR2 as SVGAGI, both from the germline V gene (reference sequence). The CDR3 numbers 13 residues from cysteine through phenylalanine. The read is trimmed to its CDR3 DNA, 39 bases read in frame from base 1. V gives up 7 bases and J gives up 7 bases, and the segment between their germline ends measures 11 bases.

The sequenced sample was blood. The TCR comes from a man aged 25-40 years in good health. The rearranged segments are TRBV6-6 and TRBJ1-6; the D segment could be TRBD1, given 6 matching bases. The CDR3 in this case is CASTGQINSPLHF. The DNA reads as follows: TGTGCCAGCACCGGACAGATCAATTCACCCCTCCACTTT.